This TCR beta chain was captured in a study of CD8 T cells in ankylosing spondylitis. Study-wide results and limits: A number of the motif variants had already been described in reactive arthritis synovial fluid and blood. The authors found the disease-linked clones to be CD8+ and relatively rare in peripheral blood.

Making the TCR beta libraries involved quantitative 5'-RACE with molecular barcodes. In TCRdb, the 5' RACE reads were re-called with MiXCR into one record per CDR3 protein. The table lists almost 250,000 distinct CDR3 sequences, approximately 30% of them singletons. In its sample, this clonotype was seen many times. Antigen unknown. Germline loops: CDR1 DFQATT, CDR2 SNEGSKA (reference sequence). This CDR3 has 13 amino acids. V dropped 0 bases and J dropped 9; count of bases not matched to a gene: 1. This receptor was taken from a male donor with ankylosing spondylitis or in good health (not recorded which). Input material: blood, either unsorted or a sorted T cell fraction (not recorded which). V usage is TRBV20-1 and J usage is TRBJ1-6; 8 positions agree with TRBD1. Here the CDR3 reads CSAREDRASPLHF. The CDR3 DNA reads TGCAGTGCTAGAGAGGACAGGGCTTCACCCCTCCACTTT.